This T cell receptor (beta chain) was identified during a study of blood T cell repertoires in COVID-19. CDR1 MGHRA and CDR2 YSYEKL come from the germline V gene. Trimming shortened V by 0 bases and J by 4 bases, and 9 bases separated the two germline ends. The CDR3 runs 14 residues. Only in-frame clones appear in the TCRdb table, and some are missing; sequencing was by immunoSEQ multiplex PCR. This sample has some 260,000 clones, with around 90% found just once. The chain combines TRBV4-1 with TRBJ1-2, with D perhaps TRBD1 (5 bases). Input material: PBMCs or T cells enriched from blood (not recorded which). This clonotype originated in a young woman who had recovered from COVID-19. The CDR3 sequence is CASSQDRAIYGYTF. CDR3 coding DNA: TGCGCCAGCAGCCAAGACAGGGCCATCTATGGCTACACCTTC.